Listed here is a single T cell receptor beta chain. The target of this receptor is not known. No base quality information exists; no much larger clone differs at one position. Healthy HIV-negative adults with no recently reported acute infections or vaccinations were included as donors. Every donor was a Caucasian adult living in Nashville, Tennessee, USA. CD4+ T cells were enriched through magnetic negative selection, after which naive cells were positively selected on CD45RA and the remaining negative fraction served as the memory subset. Blood was collected by leukapheresis, and PBMCs were isolated by Ficoll-Histopaque density gradient centrifugation and then cryopreserved in liquid nitrogen vapor phase. Analytical flow cytometry was used to check the purity and quantity of each magnetically sorted T cell population. Each sorted fraction had its genomic DNA isolated and then quantified by UV absorbance on a Nanodrop 2000c.

The CDR3 runs 15 residues from the cysteine to the phenylalanine. The read is trimmed to its CDR3 DNA, 45 bases read in frame from base 1. According to the germline V gene, CDR1 reads LGHNA and CDR2 reads YNFKEQ. Compared with germline, V lacks 3 bases and J lacks 2 bases; bases without a gene match: 6. TCR CDR3 regions were amplified from genomic DNA by multiplex PCR using the deep immunoSEQ assay. Extracted genomic DNA from each cell subset was spread evenly across all wells of several immunoSEQ 96-well plates, with each plate serving as a replicate. For sorted subsets, about 200 ng genomic DNA, equal to 30,000 to 35,000 T cell genomes, was loaded into each replicate PCR. The purified libraries were quantified using a Qubit 3.0 fluorometer, sized with a Bioanalyzer 2100, and then quantified again using the KAPA Library Quantification kit. Every immunoSEQ 96-well plate was sequenced on a separate single-read 150-cycle Illumina NextSeq 550 flow cell. From the authors' description of their analysis: Because only junctional sequences without quality scores were contained in the immunoSEQ output, filtering matching that applied to full-length reads could not be performed. Sequences were annotated with PyIR, a Python wrapper for IgBLAST v1.9, and V/J genes and CDR3 were assigned using IMGT germline references. Any read was removed if the V/J assignment was weak (E-value above 1e-6), the CDR3 was missing, or the read contained stop codons, out-of-frame junctions, or ambiguous translated residues. V3J clonotypes were defined as sequences sharing an identical inferred V gene, J gene, and CDR3 amino acid sequence. Percentage overlap between repertoires was computed as shared unique clonotypes divided by the size of the smaller repertoire. RTK rarefaction, the Chao1 estimator, and Recon v2.1 estimates of unobserved clonotypes were used to assess repertoire richness. OLGA was used to compute generation probabilities for all TCRbeta clonotypes that the gDNA method yielded from a handful of donors. The immuneACCESS repertoire file appears here via TCRdb, limited to in-frame rearrangements. These files lack a portion of the clones; in checked studies, under half of the deficit traces to unresolved V genes, and the cause of the others is not known. V and J calls and clone size are those listed in that table; D and trimming were worked out from the DNA. The table for this sample lists about 2.3 million clones; under 95% of them were counted only once. The ten largest clones capture approximately 0.41% of the sample.

This record belongs to a study of shared clonotypes between healthy human individuals (TCRdb year 2020). Concerning the study at large: The cohort comprised a couple of women and three men aged 18 to 49 years. For each donor, CD4 naive and CD4 memory were each run on three plates, CD8 naive on two plates, and CD8 memory on one plate. To increase sequencing depth and limit assay-specific biases, TCR repertoire library preparation and sequencing were carried out by different laboratories using diverse techniques. Leukapheresis yielded between about 0.85 and 10 billion PBMCs per donor. To estimate repertoire size and how much clonotype sharing occurs between individuals, the study deeply sequenced the blood TCR repertoires of five healthy adults. The research as a whole found: Pairwise subsampling led to the expectation that sequencing depth would affect the degree of clonotype sharing among donors. Sampling was restricted to blood, and TCR repertoires in tissues likely differ from the TCR repertoires found in blood. Rarefaction of sorted-subset datasets indicated incomplete sequencing despite the large sequencing depth. Across four donors, 4.5% to 6.5% of naive CD4, approximately 3.5% of naive CD8, approximately 2.5% of memory CD4, and 0.4% to 0.45% of memory CD8 clonotypes were shared. Estimated clonotype richness was generally larger for naive than for memory subsets. Compared with non-shared clonotypes, the clonotypes found in all four sorted-subset donors had higher generation probabilities. Because the study included a small number of donors, the genetic and exposure-history diversity represented was limited.

This receptor was taken from a man aged 18-30 years in good health. Some clones in this sample may be carry-over from other donors' samples. Rearrangement joined TRBV4-2 to TRBJ2-7, and 8 junction bases match TRBD2. The sample taken for sequencing was naive CD4+ T cells from PBMCs. This specimen's cell subset or site label, per the study, means: CD45RA+ positively selected. The base sequence is TGTGCCAGCAGCCACGGGACTAGTCTCCCCTACGAGCAGTACTTC. It translates as CASSHGTSLPYEQYF.